The 2 T cell receptor beta chains given below trace back to one sample, sequenced in a study of T cells in women clearing cervical HPV infection. Sequencing was performed with immunoSEQ multiplex PCR; in TCRdb, only in-frame clones are kept and a portion is missing. The sample features tens of thousands of clones, with under 8% in its top ten. The specimen sequenced was blood buffy coat. These receptors were obtained from a woman aged 18 to 75 with a cervical HPV16 infection that either progressed to CIN3+ or cleared (not recorded which).

For this clone: The read falls 3 residues short of the CDR3 end, and the missing part is taken from the germline J gene. This chain links TRBV4-1 with TRBJ2-5; D unresolved. The CDR3 covers 13 residues. Looked up from germline, CDR1 is MGHRA and CDR2 is YSYEKL. Trimming left V 1 base short and J 4 bases short, with 7 bases between. The covered CDR3 bases are TGCGCCAGCAGCCAAGCATTAGCAGAGACC. It encodes CASSQALAET. The entire CDR3 sequence reads CASSQALAETQYF.

Of note for this clone: The read finishes 3 residues shy of the CDR3 end, and the germline J gene is used to complete it. The V gene is TRBV2, the J gene TRBJ1-2; D not resolved. The CDR3 length is 13 residues. Deletions cut 2 bases from V and 2 bases from J, with 6 bases between. Germline lookup yields CDR1 SNHLY and CDR2 FYNNEI. Incomplete CDR3 DNA: TGTGCCAGCAGTGAATCCAGGAACTATGGC. Translating it yields CASSESRNYG. Given in full, the CDR3 is CASSESRNYGYTF.